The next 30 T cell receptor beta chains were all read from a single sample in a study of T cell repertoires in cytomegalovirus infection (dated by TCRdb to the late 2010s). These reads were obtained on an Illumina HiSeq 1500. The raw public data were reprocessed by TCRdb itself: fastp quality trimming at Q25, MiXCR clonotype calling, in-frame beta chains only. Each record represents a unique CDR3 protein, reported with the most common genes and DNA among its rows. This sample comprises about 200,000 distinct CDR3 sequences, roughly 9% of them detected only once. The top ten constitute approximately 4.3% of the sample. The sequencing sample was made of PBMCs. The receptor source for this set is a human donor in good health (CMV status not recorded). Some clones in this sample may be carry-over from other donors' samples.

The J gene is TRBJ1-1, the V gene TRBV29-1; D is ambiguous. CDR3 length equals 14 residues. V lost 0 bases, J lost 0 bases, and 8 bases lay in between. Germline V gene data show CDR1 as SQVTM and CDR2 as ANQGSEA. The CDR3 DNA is TGCAGCGTTGAAGATGGAGGGTTGAACACTGAAGCTTTCTTT. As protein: CSVEDGGLNTEAFF.

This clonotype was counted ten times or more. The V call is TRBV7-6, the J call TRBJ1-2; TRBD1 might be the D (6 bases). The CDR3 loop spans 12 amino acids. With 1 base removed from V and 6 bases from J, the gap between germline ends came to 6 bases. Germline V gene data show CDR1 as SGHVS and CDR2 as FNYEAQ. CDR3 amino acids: CASSLEGDGYTF. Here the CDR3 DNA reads TGTGCCAGCAGCTTAGAGGGGGATGGCTACACCTTC.

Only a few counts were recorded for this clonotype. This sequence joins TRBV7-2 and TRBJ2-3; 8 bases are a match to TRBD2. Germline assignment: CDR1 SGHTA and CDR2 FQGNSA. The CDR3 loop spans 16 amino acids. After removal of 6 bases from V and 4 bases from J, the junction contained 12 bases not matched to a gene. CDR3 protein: CASRGGRGGRPDTQYF. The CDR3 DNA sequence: TGTGCCAGCAGGGGAGGTCGGGGCGGGAGGCCAGATACGCAGTATTTT.

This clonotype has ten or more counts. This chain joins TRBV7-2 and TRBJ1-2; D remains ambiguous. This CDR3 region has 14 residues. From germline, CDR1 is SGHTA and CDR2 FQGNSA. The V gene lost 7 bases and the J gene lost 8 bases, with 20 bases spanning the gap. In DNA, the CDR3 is TGTGCCAGCACCAACCCGGCAGGCTTTAAAGGCTACACCTTC. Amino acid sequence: CASTNPAGFKGYTF.

The CDR3 protein is CATKEGTEAFF. The CDR3 nucleotides read TGTGCCACCAAAGAGGGTACTGAAGCTTTCTTT. The J gene is TRBJ1-1, the V gene TRBV24-1; D is ambiguous. With 8 bases removed from V and 5 bases from J, the gap between germline ends came to 8 bases. The CDR3 is 11 residues long. CDR1 KGHDR and CDR2 SFDVKD come from the germline V gene.

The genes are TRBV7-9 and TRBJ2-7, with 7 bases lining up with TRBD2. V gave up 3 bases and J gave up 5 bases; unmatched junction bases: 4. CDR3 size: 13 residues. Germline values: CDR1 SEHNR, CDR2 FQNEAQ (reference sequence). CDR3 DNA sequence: TGTGCCAGCAGCTTGCGGGAGACCCACGAGCAGTACTTC. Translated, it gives CASSLRETHEQYF.

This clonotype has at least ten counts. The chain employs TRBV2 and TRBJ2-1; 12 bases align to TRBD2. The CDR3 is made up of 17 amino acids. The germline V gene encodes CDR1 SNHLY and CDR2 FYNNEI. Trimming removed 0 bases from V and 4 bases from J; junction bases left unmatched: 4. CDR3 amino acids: CASSEARLAGEYNEQFF. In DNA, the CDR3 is TGTGCCAGCAGTGAAGCTAGACTAGCGGGAGAGTACAATGAGCAGTTCTTC. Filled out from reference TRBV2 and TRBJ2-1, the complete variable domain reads EPEVTQTPSHQVTQMGQEVILRCVPISNHLYFYWYRQILGQKVEFLVSFYNNEISEKSEIFDDQFSVERPDGSNFTLKIRSTKLEDSAMYFCASSEARLAGEYNEQFFGPGTRLTVL.

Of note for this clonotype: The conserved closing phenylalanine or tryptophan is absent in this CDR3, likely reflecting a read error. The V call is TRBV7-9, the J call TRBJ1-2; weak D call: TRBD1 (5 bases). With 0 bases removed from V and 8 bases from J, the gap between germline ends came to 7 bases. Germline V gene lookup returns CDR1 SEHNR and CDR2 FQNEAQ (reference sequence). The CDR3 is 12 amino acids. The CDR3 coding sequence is TGTGCCAGCAGCTTAGCAAGGGACGGCTACACCTTA. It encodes CASSLARDGYTL.

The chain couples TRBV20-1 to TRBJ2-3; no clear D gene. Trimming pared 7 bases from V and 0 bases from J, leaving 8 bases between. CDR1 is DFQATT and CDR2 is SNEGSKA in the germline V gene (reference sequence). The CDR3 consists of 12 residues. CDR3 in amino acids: CSVKTSTDTQYF. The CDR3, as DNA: TGCAGTGTTAAAACTAGCACAGATACGCAGTATTTT.

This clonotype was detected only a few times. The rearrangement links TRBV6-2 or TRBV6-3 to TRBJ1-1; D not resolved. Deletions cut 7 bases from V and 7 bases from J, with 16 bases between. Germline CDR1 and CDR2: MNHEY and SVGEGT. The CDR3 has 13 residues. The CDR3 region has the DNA TGTGCCAGCACCAGCCCCTCGACCCATGAAGCTTTCTTT. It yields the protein CASTSPSTHEAFF.

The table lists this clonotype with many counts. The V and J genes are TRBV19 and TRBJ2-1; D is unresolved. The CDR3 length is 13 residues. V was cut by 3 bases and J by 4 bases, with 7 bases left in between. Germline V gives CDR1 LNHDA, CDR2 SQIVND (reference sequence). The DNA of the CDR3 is TGTGCCAGTAGTATTACCTTATACAATGAGCAGTTCTTC. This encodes CASSITLYNEQFF.

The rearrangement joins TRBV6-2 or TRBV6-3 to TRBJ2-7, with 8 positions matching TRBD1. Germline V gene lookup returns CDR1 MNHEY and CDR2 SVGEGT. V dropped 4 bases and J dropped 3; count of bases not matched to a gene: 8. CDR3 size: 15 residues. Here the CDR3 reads CASSSGGTGLYEQYF. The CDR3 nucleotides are TGTGCCAGCAGTTCCGGAGGGACAGGTCTCTACGAGCAGTACTTC.

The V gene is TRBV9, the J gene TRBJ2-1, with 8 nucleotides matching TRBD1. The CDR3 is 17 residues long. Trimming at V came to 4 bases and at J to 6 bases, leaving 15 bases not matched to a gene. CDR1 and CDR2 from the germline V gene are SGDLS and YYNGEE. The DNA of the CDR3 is TGTGCCAGCAGCACGCGATCCGACAGGGGTATCATCAATGAGCAGTTCTTC. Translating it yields CASSTRSDRGIINEQFF.

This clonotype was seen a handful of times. The CDR3 spells CASRIETRQATNYGYTF. The CDR3 coding sequence is TGTGCCAGCAGGATAGAGACCCGACAGGCAACTAACTATGGCTACACCTTC. The gene calls are TRBV28 and TRBJ1-2, with D possibly TRBD1 on 6 matching bases. The germline V gene has CDR1 MDHEN and CDR2 SYDVKM. Trimming shortened V by 6 bases and J by 0 bases, and 20 bases separated the two germline ends. This CDR3 contains 17 residues.

CDR3 in DNA: TGTGCCAGCAGCTTGGGACATAGTCAAGAGACCCAGTACTTC. Translated: CASSLGHSQETQYF. V usage is TRBV11-2 and J usage is TRBJ2-5, with D possibly matching TRBD1 (6 bases). Germline V gene lookup returns CDR1 SGHAT and CDR2 FQNNGV. There are 14 residues in the CDR3. Trimming removed 3 bases at V and 2 bases at J, with 10 bases between. Full variable domain (remainder filled in from reference TRBV11-2 and TRBJ2-5): EAGVAQSPRYKIIEKRQSVAFWCNPISGHATLYWYQQILGQGPKLLIQFQNNGVVDDSQLPKDRFSAERLKGVDSTLKIQPAKLEDSAVYLCASSLGHSQETQYFGPGTRLLVL.

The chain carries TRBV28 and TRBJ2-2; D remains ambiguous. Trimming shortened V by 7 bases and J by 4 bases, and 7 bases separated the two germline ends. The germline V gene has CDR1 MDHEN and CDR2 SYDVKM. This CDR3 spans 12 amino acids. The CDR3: CASTAGTGELFF. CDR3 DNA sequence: TGTGCCAGCACCGCTGGCACCGGGGAGCTGTTTTTT.

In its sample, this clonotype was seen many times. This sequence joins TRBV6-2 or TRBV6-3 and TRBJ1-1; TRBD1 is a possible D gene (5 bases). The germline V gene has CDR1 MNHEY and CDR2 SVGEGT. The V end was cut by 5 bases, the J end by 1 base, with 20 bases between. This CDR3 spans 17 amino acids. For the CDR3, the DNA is TGTGCCAGCAGTCGCCCAGGGACCTTATTGGAGAACACTGAAGCTTTCTTT. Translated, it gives CASSRPGTLLENTEAFF.

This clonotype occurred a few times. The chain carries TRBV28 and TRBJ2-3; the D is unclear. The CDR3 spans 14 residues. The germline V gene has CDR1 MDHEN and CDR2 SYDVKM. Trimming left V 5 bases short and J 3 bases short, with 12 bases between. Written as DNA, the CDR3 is TGTGCCAGCAGTCCAGTCTATGGTACAGATACGCAGTATTTT. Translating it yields CASSPVYGTDTQYF.

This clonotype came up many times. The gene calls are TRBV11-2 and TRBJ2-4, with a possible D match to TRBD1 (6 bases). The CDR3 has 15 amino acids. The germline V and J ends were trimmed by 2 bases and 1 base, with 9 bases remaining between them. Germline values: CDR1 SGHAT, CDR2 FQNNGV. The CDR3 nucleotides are TGTGCCAGCAGCTTACCAGGGGCTGCCAAAAACATTCAGTACTTC. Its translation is CASSLPGAAKNIQYF.

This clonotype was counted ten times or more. CDR3 coding DNA: TGTGCCAGCAGACTAAACGGACAGTTCGAAGCTTTCTTT. Translated, it gives CASRLNGQFEAFF. The chain combines TRBV7-2 with TRBJ1-1; tentative D call: TRBD1 (6 bases). Trimming cost V 6 bases and J 8 bases, with 16 bases left between them. This CDR3 is 13 amino acids long. Germline V gene sequence: CDR1 SGHTA, CDR2 FQGNSA.

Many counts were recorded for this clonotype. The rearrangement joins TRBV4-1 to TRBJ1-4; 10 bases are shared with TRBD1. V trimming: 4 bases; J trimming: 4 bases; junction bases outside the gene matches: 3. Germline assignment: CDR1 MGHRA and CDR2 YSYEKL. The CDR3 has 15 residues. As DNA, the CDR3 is TGCGCCAGCAGCCGACAGGGGGCGGATAATGAAAAACTGTTTTTT. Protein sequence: CASSRQGADNEKLFF.

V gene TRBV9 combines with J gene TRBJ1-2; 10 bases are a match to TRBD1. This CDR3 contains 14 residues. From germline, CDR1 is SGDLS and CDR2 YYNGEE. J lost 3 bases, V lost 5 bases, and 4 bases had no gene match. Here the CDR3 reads CASRAGTGDYGYTF. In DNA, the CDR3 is TGTGCCAGCAGGGCCGGGACAGGGGACTATGGCTACACCTTC.

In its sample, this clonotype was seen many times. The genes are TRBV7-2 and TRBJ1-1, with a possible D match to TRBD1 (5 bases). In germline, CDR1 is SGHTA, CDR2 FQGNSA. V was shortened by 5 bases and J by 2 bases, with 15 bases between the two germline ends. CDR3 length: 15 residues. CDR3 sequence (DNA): TGTGCCAGCAGCCCTCAGGGTTGGGGAAACACTGAAGCTTTCTTT. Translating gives CASSPQGWGNTEAFF.

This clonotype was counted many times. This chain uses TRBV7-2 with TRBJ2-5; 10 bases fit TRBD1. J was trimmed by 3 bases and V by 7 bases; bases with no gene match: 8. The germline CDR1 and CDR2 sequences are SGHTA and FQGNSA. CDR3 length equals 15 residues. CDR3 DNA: TGTGCCAGCACAAACACCGGGACAGGGGAAGAGACCCAGTACTTC. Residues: CASTNTGTGEETQYF.

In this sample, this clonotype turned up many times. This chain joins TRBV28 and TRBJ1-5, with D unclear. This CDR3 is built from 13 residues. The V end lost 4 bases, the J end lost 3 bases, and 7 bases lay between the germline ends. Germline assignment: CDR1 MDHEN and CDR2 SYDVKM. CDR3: CASSYSTNQPQHF. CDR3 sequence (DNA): TGTGCCAGCAGTTACTCCACCAATCAGCCCCAGCATTTT. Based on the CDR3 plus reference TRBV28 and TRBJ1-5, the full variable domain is DVKVTQSSRYLVKRTGEKVFLECVQDMDHENMFWYRQDPGLGLRLIYFSYDVKMKEKGDIPEGYSVSREKKERFSLILESASTNQTSMYLCASSYSTNQPQHFGDGTRLSIL.

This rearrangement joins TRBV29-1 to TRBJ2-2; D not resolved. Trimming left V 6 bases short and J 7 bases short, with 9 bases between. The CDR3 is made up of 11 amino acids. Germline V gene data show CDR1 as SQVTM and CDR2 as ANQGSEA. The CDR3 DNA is TGCAGCGTAGATATCAGCGGGGAGCTGTTTTTT. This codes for CSVDISGELFF.

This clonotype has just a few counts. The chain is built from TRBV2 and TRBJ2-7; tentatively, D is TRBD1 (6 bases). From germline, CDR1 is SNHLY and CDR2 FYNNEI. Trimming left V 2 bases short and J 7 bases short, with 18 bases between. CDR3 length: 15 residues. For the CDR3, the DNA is TGTGCCAGCAGTGAAACCCCCCTCCCAGGGGAGGAGCAGTACTTC. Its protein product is CASSETPLPGEEQYF. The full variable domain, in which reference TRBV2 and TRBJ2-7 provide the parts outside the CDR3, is EPEVTQTPSHQVTQMGQEVILRCVPISNHLYFYWYRQILGQKVEFLVSFYNNEISEKSEIFDDQFSVERPDGSNFTLKIRSTKLEDSAMYFCASSETPLPGEEQYFGPGTRLTVT.

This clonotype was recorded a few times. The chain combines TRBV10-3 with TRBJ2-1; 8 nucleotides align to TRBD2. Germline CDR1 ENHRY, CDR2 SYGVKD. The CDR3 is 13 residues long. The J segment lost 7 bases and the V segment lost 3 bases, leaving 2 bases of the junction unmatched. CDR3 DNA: TGTGCCATCAGTGACGGGAGGGGGAATGAGCAGTTCTTC. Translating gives CAISDGRGNEQFF.

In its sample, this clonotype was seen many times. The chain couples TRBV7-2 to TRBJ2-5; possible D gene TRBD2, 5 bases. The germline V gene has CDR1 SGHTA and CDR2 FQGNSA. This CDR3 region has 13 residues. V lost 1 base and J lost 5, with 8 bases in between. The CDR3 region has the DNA TGTGCCAGCAGCTTAGTAAGGAGGGAGACCCAGTACTTC. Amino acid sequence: CASSLVRRETQYF.

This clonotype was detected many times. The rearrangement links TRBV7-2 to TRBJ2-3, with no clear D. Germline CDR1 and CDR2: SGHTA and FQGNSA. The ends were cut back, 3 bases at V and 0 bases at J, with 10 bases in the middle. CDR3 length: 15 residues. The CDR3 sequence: CASSLVSESTDTQYF. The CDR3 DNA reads TGTGCCAGCAGCTTGGTGTCGGAGAGCACAGATACGCAGTATTTT.